Listed here are 4 T cell receptor beta chains from one sample, sequenced in a study of T cells in Graves' hyperthyroidism and ophthalmopathy (dated by TCRdb to about 2019). The library was obtained by multiplex PCR. TCRdb lists the instrument as Illumina HiSeq 2000. The TCR beta CDR3 regions were amplified from RNA transcripts. For the first round of RT-PCR on the TCR CDR3, the HTBI primer set was used together with the Qiagen OneStep RT-PCR kit. TCRdb passed the public sequencing reads through fastp at Q25 and MiXCR, retaining productive beta sequences. A single entry per CDR3 protein holds the most common genes and DNA from its merged rows. In this sample the table shows about 360,000 distinct CDR3 sequences, more than 15% of which occur a single time. About 30% of the sample goes to the ten largest clones. The sample consisted of blood. Source of these receptors: a young woman with Graves' hyperthyroidism that later progressed to Graves' ophthalmopathy.

This clonotype showed up many times. The chain links TRBV27 to TRBJ2-3, with D unclear. The germline V and J ends were trimmed by 2 bases and 7 bases, with 10 bases remaining between them. Germline assignment: CDR1 MNHEY and CDR2 SMNVEV (reference sequence). This CDR3 has 13 residues. In nucleotides, the CDR3 is TGTGCCAGCAGTTTAGGGTCAACTAATACGCAGTATTTT. Translation: CASSLGSTNTQYF.

This chain uses TRBV7-8 with TRBJ2-2, with TRBD2 matching 11 bases. The germline V gene has CDR1 SGHVS and CDR2 FQNEAQ. Trimming cost V 5 bases and J 11 bases; bases outside gene matches: 7. The length of the CDR3 is 14 residues. In DNA form, the CDR3 reads TGTGCCAGCAGCGTTACTAGCGGGGGTGATGAGCTGTTTTTT. Translated: CASSVTSGGDELFF.

This clonotype occurred many times. This chain uses TRBV5-1 with TRBJ2-1; 7 nucleotides match TRBD2. CDR3 length: 15 residues. Germline V gives CDR1 SGHRS, CDR2 YFSETQ. Germline trimming cut 7 bases from V and 0 bases from J; bases unmatched to any gene: 7. DNA of the CDR3: TGCGCCAGCCAAGGGAGCGGGATCTCCTACAATGAGCAGTTCTTC. This codes for CASQGSGISYNEQFF.

The rearrangement uses TRBV10-3 and TRBJ1-2; D gene ambiguous. Germline V gene lookup returns CDR1 ENHRY and CDR2 SYGVKD. With 6 bases removed from V and 0 bases from J, the gap between germline ends came to 8 bases. The CDR3 is 13 amino acids. CDR3 loop: CAISGGTNYGYTF. CDR3 sequence (DNA): TGTGCCATCAGCGGCGGGACTAACTATGGCTACACCTTC.